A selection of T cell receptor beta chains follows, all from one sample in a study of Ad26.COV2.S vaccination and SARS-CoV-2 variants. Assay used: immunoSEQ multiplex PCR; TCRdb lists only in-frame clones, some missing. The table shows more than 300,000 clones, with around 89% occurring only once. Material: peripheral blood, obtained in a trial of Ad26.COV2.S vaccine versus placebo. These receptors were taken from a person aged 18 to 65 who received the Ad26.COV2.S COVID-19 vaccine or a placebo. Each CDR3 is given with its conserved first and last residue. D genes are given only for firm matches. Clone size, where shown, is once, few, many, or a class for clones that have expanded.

cdr3_aa: CAWTGRAAKNIQYF
cdr3_nt: TGTGCCTGGACAGGGCGCGCTGCCAAAAACATTCAGTACTTC
v_call: TRBV30
j_call: TRBJ2-4
d_call: NA
clone_size: NA

cdr3_aa: CASSHRASFTYEQYF
cdr3_nt: TGTGCCAGCAGCCACCGGGCATCATTTACCTACGAGCAGTACTTC
v_call: TRBV3-1/TRBV3-2
j_call: TRBJ2-7
d_call: NA
clone_size: NA

cdr3_aa: CASSLSGTGNSYEQYF
cdr3_nt: TGTGCCAGCAGTTTAAGTGGAACAGGGAACTCCTACGAGCAGTACTTC
v_call: TRBV27
j_call: TRBJ2-7
d_call: NA
clone_size: NA

cdr3_aa: CASSRMTSWIIADTQYF
cdr3_nt: TGTGCCAGCAGCCGCATGACTAGTTGGATTATCGCAGATACGCAGTATTTT
v_call: TRBV6-2/TRBV6-3
j_call: TRBJ2-3
d_call: NA
clone_size: NA

cdr3_aa: CASSWDFTDTQYF
cdr3_nt: TGTGCCAGCAGTTGGGACTTCACAGATACGCAGTATTTT
v_call: TRBV6-5
j_call: TRBJ2-3
d_call: NA
clone_size: NA

cdr3_aa: CASSFGTAANEKLFF
cdr3_nt: TGCGCCAGCAGCTTTGGGACAGCGGCTAATGAAAAACTGTTTTTT
v_call: TRBV5-1
j_call: TRBJ1-4
d_call: TRBD1
clone_size: NA

cdr3_aa: CASSSDRGLDTQYF
cdr3_nt: TGTGCCAGCAGTAGTGACAGGGGGCTCGATACGCAGTATTTT
v_call: TRBV6-5
j_call: TRBJ2-3
d_call: TRBD1
clone_size: NA

cdr3_aa: CASSFLFRAEAFF
cdr3_nt: TGTGCCAGCAGCTTCCTCTTTCGCGCTGAAGCTTTCTTT
v_call: TRBV11-1
j_call: TRBJ1-1
d_call: NA
clone_size: NA

cdr3_aa: CASSQLSGANVLTF
cdr3_nt: TGTGCCAGCAGCCAACTATCTGGGGCCAACGTCCTGACTTTC
v_call: TRBV3-1/TRBV3-2
j_call: TRBJ2-6
d_call: NA
clone_size: NA

cdr3_aa: CASGTGVGTGVYSNQPQHF
cdr3_nt: TGTGCCAGCGGGACAGGTGTCGGGACAGGTGTTTATAGCAATCAGCCCCAGCATTTT
v_call: TRBV28
j_call: TRBJ1-5
d_call: TRBD1
clone_size: NA

cdr3_aa: CASSWARTQGSGELFF
cdr3_nt: TGTGCCAGTAGTTGGGCTCGAACCCAGGGGTCCGGGGAGCTGTTTTTT
v_call: TRBV19
j_call: TRBJ2-2
d_call: NA
clone_size: NA

cdr3_aa: CASSTDRGTEAFF
cdr3_nt: TGTGCCAGCAGCACAGACAGGGGAACTGAAGCTTTCTTT
v_call: TRBV7-3
j_call: TRBJ1-1
d_call: TRBD1
clone_size: NA

cdr3_aa: CAWSDGGGSYNEQFF
cdr3_nt: TGTGCCTGGAGTGATGGAGGGGGGTCCTACAATGAGCAGTTCTTC
v_call: TRBV30
j_call: TRBJ2-1
d_call: NA
clone_size: NA

cdr3_aa: CAVHRGRTEAFF
cdr3_nt: TGTGCCGTCCACAGGGGGCGGACTGAAGCTTTCTTT
v_call: TRBV28
j_call: TRBJ1-1
d_call: TRBD1
clone_size: once

cdr3_aa: CASSLVVFSGNTIYF
cdr3_nt: TGTGCCAGCAGCTTAGTTGTCTTCTCTGGAAACACCATATATTTT
v_call: TRBV7-9
j_call: TRBJ1-3
d_call: NA
clone_size: NA

cdr3_aa: CASSSTGTEQFF
cdr3_nt: TGTGCCAGCAGCTCCACAGGGACTGAGCAGTTCTTC
v_call: TRBV5-6
j_call: TRBJ2-1
d_call: NA
clone_size: NA

cdr3_aa: CASSLAGQAERGYTF
cdr3_nt: TGTGCCAGCAGCTTGGCCGGGCAGGCCGAGAGGGGCTACACCTTC
v_call: TRBV5-5
j_call: TRBJ1-2
d_call: NA
clone_size: NA

cdr3_aa: CASSESAGNTIYF
cdr3_nt: TGCGCCAGCAGTGAGTCGGCTGGAAACACCATATATTTT
v_call: TRBV10-1
j_call: TRBJ1-3
d_call: NA
clone_size: NA

cdr3_aa: CASRGPNRDEQYF
cdr3_nt: TGTGCCAGCAGGGGCCCTAATAGAGACGAGCAGTACTTC
v_call: TRBV11-3
j_call: TRBJ2-7
d_call: NA
clone_size: NA

cdr3_aa: CASSIDSGNIQYF
cdr3_nt: TGTGCCAGTAGTATCGATTCCGGAAACATTCAGTACTTC
v_call: TRBV19
j_call: TRBJ2-4
d_call: NA
clone_size: NA

cdr3_aa: CASRSGGNTGELFF
cdr3_nt: TGTGCCAGCAGAAGCGGGGGGAACACCGGGGAGCTGTTTTTT
v_call: TRBV21-1
j_call: TRBJ2-2
d_call: NA
clone_size: NA

cdr3_aa: CASFRDRTNTEAFF
cdr3_nt: TGTGCCAGCTTTCGGGACAGGACTAACACTGAAGCTTTCTTT
v_call: TRBV5-4
j_call: TRBJ1-1
d_call: TRBD1
clone_size: NA

cdr3_aa: CASSPYSLRSQEETQYF
cdr3_nt: TGTGCCAGCAGCCCTTATTCCCTACGGTCACAAGAAGAGACCCAGTACTTC
v_call: TRBV16
j_call: TRBJ2-5
d_call: NA
clone_size: NA

cdr3_aa: CAWSEGAGNTIYF
cdr3_nt: TGTGCCTGGAGTGAGGGGGCGGGAAACACCATATATTTT
v_call: TRBV30
j_call: TRBJ1-3
d_call: TRBD1
clone_size: NA

cdr3_aa: CASSGWDRGSGNTIYF
cdr3_nt: TGTGCCAGCAGCGGATGGGACAGGGGGAGTGGAAACACCATATATTTT
v_call: TRBV7-9
j_call: TRBJ1-3
d_call: TRBD1
clone_size: NA

cdr3_aa: CASSQQGALGNTIYF
cdr3_nt: TGTGCCAGCAGCCAACAGGGGGCGCTCGGAAACACCATATATTTT
v_call: TRBV3-1/TRBV3-2
j_call: TRBJ1-3
d_call: TRBD1
clone_size: NA

cdr3_aa: CASRFEALGRTEAFF
cdr3_nt: TGTGCCAGCAGATTCGAGGCTTTAGGTCGGACTGAAGCTTTCTTT
v_call: TRBV6-5
j_call: TRBJ1-1
d_call: NA
clone_size: NA

cdr3_aa: CASISWAGTGELFF
cdr3_nt: TGTGCCAGCATCTCCTGGGCAGGGACCGGGGAGCTGTTTTTT
v_call: TRBV6-5
j_call: TRBJ2-2
d_call: NA
clone_size: NA

cdr3_aa: CASSFGMDEQFF
cdr3_nt: TGCGCCAGCAGCTTCGGGATGGATGAGCAGTTCTTC
v_call: TRBV5-1
j_call: TRBJ2-1
d_call: NA
clone_size: NA

cdr3_aa: CASSLGGVRVEQYF
cdr3_nt: TGTGCCAGCAGCTTAGGGGGGGTAAGGGTCGAGCAGTACTTC
v_call: TRBV7-2
j_call: TRBJ2-7
d_call: NA
clone_size: NA

cdr3_aa: CSVDRLAGTLGETQYF
cdr3_nt: TGCAGCGTTGACAGACTAGCGGGAACCCTGGGGGAGACCCAGTACTTC
v_call: TRBV29-1
j_call: TRBJ2-5
d_call: TRBD2
clone_size: NA

cdr3_aa: CASSSGNQPQHF
cdr3_nt: TGTGCCAGCAGTTCGGGGAATCAGCCCCAGCATTTT
v_call: TRBV27
j_call: TRBJ1-5
d_call: NA
clone_size: NA

cdr3_aa: CASSMGDTGGTEAFF
cdr3_nt: TGTGCCAGTAGTATGGGGGATACTGGGGGCACTGAAGCTTTCTTT
v_call: TRBV19
j_call: TRBJ1-1
d_call: NA
clone_size: NA

cdr3_aa: CASSFRGLGQGATGELFF
cdr3_nt: TGTGCCAGCAGCTTCAGAGGATTAGGACAGGGGGCTACCGGGGAGCTGTTTTTT
v_call: TRBV5-4
j_call: TRBJ2-2
d_call: TRBD1
clone_size: NA

cdr3_aa: CASSNSGYEQYF
cdr3_nt: TGTGCCAGCAGTAATAGCGGCTACGAGCAGTACTTC
v_call: TRBV6-5
j_call: TRBJ2-7
d_call: NA
clone_size: NA

cdr3_aa: CASSPSQTNYGYTF
cdr3_nt: TGTGCCAGCTCACCAAGCCAGACAAACTATGGCTACACCTTC
v_call: TRBV18
j_call: TRBJ1-2
d_call: NA
clone_size: NA

cdr3_aa: CASSLDSNEQFF
cdr3_nt: TGTGCCAGCAGCTTAGACTCCAATGAGCAGTTCTTC
v_call: TRBV7-9
j_call: TRBJ2-1
d_call: NA
clone_size: NA

cdr3_aa: CASTERHRTEAFF
cdr3_nt: TGTGCCAGCACCGAGCGTCATCGGACTGAAGCTTTCTTT
v_call: TRBV2
j_call: TRBJ1-1
d_call: NA
clone_size: NA

cdr3_aa: CATSRDNRDDEQFF
cdr3_nt: TGTGCCACCAGCAGAGATAACAGGGATGATGAGCAGTTCTTC
v_call: TRBV15
j_call: TRBJ2-1
d_call: NA
clone_size: NA